The 15 T cell receptor beta chains below come from one sample, sequenced in a study of memory CD4+ T cells and cytomegalovirus serostatus (dated by TCRdb to the late 2010s). Preparation of the library involved the immunoSEQ multiplex PCR assay. Here the immuneACCESS table is served through TCRdb, limited to in-frame sequences with V and J called. Missing clones are a known gap in these copies; in checked studies unresolved V genes cover under half, and the rest lacks a known reason. Counted in this sample were around 44,000 clones; over 70% of them appeared once. The ten largest make up around 0.6% of the sample. A FACSAria II was used to sort memory CD4+ T cells, defined as single viable CD3+CD4+CD8-CD45RO+ cells. The specimen was memory CD4+ T cells from blood. These receptors all come from an adult in good health and CMV-seronegative.

The table lists this clone with a count of one. V is TRBV6-1 and J is TRBJ2-1; tentatively, D is TRBD2 (5 bases). The V gene lost 5 bases and the J gene lost 2 bases, with 10 bases spanning the gap. The CDR3 covers 14 residues. The germline V gene has CDR1 MNHNS and CDR2 SASEGT. For the CDR3, the DNA is TGTGCCAGCAGTCTGAGCGGACCCTACAATGAGCAGTTCTTC. It codes for CASSLSGPYNEQFF.

CDR3 amino acids: CASSFSRQGNQPQHF. CDR3 sequence (DNA): TGTGCCAGCAGTTTTTCGCGGCAGGGAAATCAGCCCCAGCATTTT. The gene calls are TRBV28 and TRBJ1-5; possible D gene TRBD1, 5 bases. The germline CDR1 and CDR2 sequences are MDHEN and SYDVKM. The CDR3 is 15 amino acids. V was cut by 3 bases and J by 4 bases, with 13 bases left in between. The full variable domain, rest sourced from reference TRBV28 and TRBJ1-5, is DVKVTQSSRYLVKRTGEKVFLECVQDMDHENMFWYRQDPGLGLRLIYFSYDVKMKEKGDIPEGYSVSREKKERFSLILESASTNQTSMYLCASSFSRQGNQPQHFGDGTRLSIL.

The sample holds one count of this clone. This chain joins TRBV5-1 and TRBJ1-1; a possible D gene is TRBD1 (5 bases). Trimming removed 0 bases from V and 3 bases from J, with 9 bases in between. This CDR3 comprises 14 residues. Germline CDR1 SGHRS, CDR2 YFSETQ. CDR3 in amino acids: CASSLVGVDTEAFF. CDR3 bases: TGCGCCAGCAGCTTGGTAGGGGTGGACACTGAAGCTTTCTTT.

The rearrangement uses TRBV5-1 and TRBJ2-5; 7 bases fit TRBD1. This CDR3 is 14 amino acids long. The V segment lost 4 bases and the J segment 1 base; nucleotides outside the gene matches: 4. Germline CDR1 and CDR2: SGHRS and YFSETQ. CDR3 protein: CASSLTGFQETQYF. In DNA, the CDR3 is TGCGCCAGCAGCCTGACAGGGTTCCAAGAGACCCAGTACTTC.

The table lists this clone with a few counts. The rearrangement links TRBV5-1 to TRBJ2-5, with D unclear. The germline V gene has CDR1 SGHRS and CDR2 YFSETQ. V lost 0 bases and J lost 7, with 10 bases in between. This CDR3 contains 13 residues. CDR3 sequence reads: CASSLDGPGTQYF. CDR3 sequence (DNA): TGCGCCAGCAGCTTGGATGGCCCGGGGACCCAGTACTTC.

The chain joins TRBV9 to TRBJ1-3, with D perhaps TRBD1 (5 bases). This CDR3 contains 14 residues. Germline V gives CDR1 SGDLS, CDR2 YYNGEE. V lost 0 bases, J lost 4 bases, and 8 bases lay in between. The CDR3: CASSVEGVGNTIYF. In DNA form, the CDR3 reads TGTGCCAGCAGCGTAGAAGGGGTAGGAAACACCATATATTTT.

V is TRBV25-1 and J is TRBJ1-1; TRBD1 aligns across 7 bases. Germline values: CDR1 MGHDK, CDR2 SYGVNS. After removal of 8 bases from V and 2 bases from J, the junction contained 8 bases not matched to a gene. The CDR3 length is 14 residues. This CDR3 is CASVGDRVNTEAFF. The DNA of the CDR3 is TGTGCCAGCGTTGGAGACAGGGTAAACACTGAAGCTTTCTTT.

The V and J genes are TRBV7-2 and TRBJ1-5, with D possibly TRBD1 on 5 matching bases. Germline lookup yields CDR1 SGHTA and CDR2 FQGNSA. The CDR3 is made up of 15 amino acids. Deletions cut 1 base from V and 7 bases from J, with 14 bases between. DNA of the CDR3: TGTGCCAGCAGCTTAGACGCGAGGGGAGGCCAGCCCCAGCATTTT. The encoded protein is CASSLDARGGQPQHF.

The V and J genes are TRBV10-2 and TRBJ1-1; no reliable D call. The CDR3 sequence is 13 residues long. Germline loops: CDR1 WSHSY, CDR2 SAAADI. V was trimmed by 7 bases and J by 0 bases, leaving 9 bases between them. The CDR3: CASMVPMNTEAFF. The CDR3 DNA sequence: TGCGCCAGCATGGTACCTATGAACACTGAAGCTTTCTTT.

CDR3 coding DNA: TGTGCCAGCAGGCCGGACAGGTTTAACACTGAAGCTTTCTTT. This translates into CASRPDRFNTEAFF. The V call is TRBV2, the J call TRBJ1-1; 7 bases are a match to TRBD1. V lost 6 bases and J lost 2; bases outside the gene matches: 6. The CDR3 has 14 residues. The V gene's germline CDR1 is SNHLY and CDR2 FYNNEI.

The rearrangement joins TRBV11-2 to TRBJ2-1, with unresolved D. This CDR3 is built from 15 residues. Germline CDR1 reads SGHAT; CDR2 reads FQNNGV. V shed 2 bases and J shed 4 bases, with 12 bases lying between them. The CDR3 here is CASSLTPFGYNEQFF. Written as DNA, the CDR3 is TGTGCCAGCAGCTTAACCCCGTTCGGGTACAATGAGCAGTTCTTC. Full variable domain (rest looked up from reference TRBV11-2 and TRBJ2-1): EAGVAQSPRYKIIEKRQSVAFWCNPISGHATLYWYQQILGQGPKLLIQFQNNGVVDDSQLPKDRFSAERLKGVDSTLKIQPAKLEDSAVYLCASSLTPFGYNEQFFGPGTRLTVL.

This sequence joins TRBV7-2 and TRBJ1-1; D remains unclear. The CDR3 runs 11 residues. Trimming stripped 1 base from V and 7 bases from J, with 4 bases between. CDR1 SGHTA and CDR2 FQGNSA come from the germline V gene. Here the CDR3 reads CASSLVFEAFF. CDR3 nucleotides: TGTGCCAGCAGCTTAGTATTTGAAGCTTTCTTT.

The chain uses TRBV6-1 and TRBJ1-6; D remains ambiguous. V lost 7 bases, J lost 9 bases, and 16 bases lay in between. Germline loops: CDR1 MNHNS, CDR2 SASEGT. This CDR3 comprises 14 residues. The CDR3 loop is CASTPQSNLSPLHF. CDR3 nucleotides: TGTGCCAGCACCCCGCAGTCGAACCTTTCACCCCTCCACTTT.

This chain uses TRBV19 with TRBJ2-2; D uncertain. The CDR3 totals 16 residues. Trimming removed 4 bases at V and 3 bases at J, with 15 bases between. Germline CDR1 LNHDA, CDR2 SQIVND (reference sequence). CDR3 DNA: TGTGCCAGTAGTACAAGCTCCAGATCCTACACCGGGGAGCTGTTTTTT. Protein product: CASSTSSRSYTGELFF.

J is TRBJ1-1 and V is TRBV7-2; D not resolved. CDR3 length equals 14 residues. Germline V lookup: CDR1 SGHTA, CDR2 FQGNSA. Trimming left V 1 base short and J 6 bases short, with 12 bases between. For the CDR3, the DNA is TGTGCCAGCAGCTTAGACCCCGTTACGGCTGAAGCTTTCTTT. Translation: CASSLDPVTAEAFF.